This passage covers 19 T cell receptor beta chains from one sample sequenced in a study of blood T cell repertoires in COVID-19 (TCRdb year 2020). Preparation of the library involved the immunoSEQ multiplex PCR assay. TCRdb stores this immuneACCESS table with in-frame sequences only. Part of the clones is absent; in the studies checked, under half of the shortfall reflects unresolved V genes, and no reason is known for the rest. The sample table contains over 20,000 clones; only one count was recorded for 86% of them. The top ten clones comprise approximately 3.8% of the sample. The source material was peripheral blood. These receptors were collected from a man over 45 with active COVID-19.

This clone came up once. The chain carries TRBV7-2 and TRBJ2-3; 7 bases agree with TRBD2. The CDR3 is made up of 13 amino acids. Germline V CDR1 and CDR2: SGHTA, FQGNSA. The J segment lost 6 bases and the V segment lost 5 bases, leaving 5 bases of the junction unmatched. CDR3 in amino acids: CASSIRGEDTQYF. DNA for the CDR3: TGTGCCAGCAGCATCCGGGGGGAGGATACGCAGTATTTT.

The J gene is TRBJ2-7, the V gene TRBV7-9; D is possibly TRBD1 (6 bases). V was clipped by 5 bases and J by 3 bases, with 17 bases between them. This CDR3 region has 15 residues. CDR1 is SEHNR, CDR2 FQNEAQ, per germline (reference sequence). This CDR3 reads CASSIVNRDGYEQYF. CDR3 DNA: TGTGCCAGCAGCATAGTCAACAGGGATGGCTACGAGCAGTACTTC.

This sequence joins TRBV9 and TRBJ2-3; no clear D gene. The germline V gene has CDR1 SGDLS and CDR2 YYNGEE. This CDR3 has 14 residues. Between the trimmed V and J ends, which lost 2 bases and 1 base, there was a span of 8 bases. CDR3 sequence reads: CASSVSRGTDTQYF. In DNA form, the CDR3 reads TGTGCCAGCAGCGTGAGTCGGGGCACAGATACGCAGTATTTT.

The chain combines TRBV3-1 (or the pseudogene TRBV3-2) with TRBJ2-5; TRBD2 matches at 9 bases. Unmatched junction bases numbered 3, after V lost 0 bases and J lost 4 bases. The CDR3 extends over 15 amino acids. The V gene's germline CDR1 is LGHDT and CDR2 YNNKEL (reference sequence). The chain's CDR3 is CASSQERRGGETQYF. The DNA of the CDR3 is TGTGCCAGCAGCCAAGAGAGGCGGGGGGGAGAGACCCAGTACTTC.

The chain couples TRBV9 to TRBJ2-7, with a tentative D call TRBD1 (6 bases). The CDR3 extends over 14 amino acids. Germline CDR1 is SGDLS and CDR2 is YYNGEE. V lost 3 bases, J lost 3 bases, and 13 bases lay in between. CDR3 region: CASSGSGVGYEQYF. The CDR3 nucleotides read TGTGCCAGCAGCGGTTCAGGGGTGGGCTACGAGCAGTACTTC.

This clone qualifies as medium-sized. The V call is TRBV7-9, the J call TRBJ2-1; TRBD1 agrees at 10 bases. Per germline, CDR1 SEHNR and CDR2 FQNEAQ (reference sequence). The CDR3 sequence is 15 residues long. Trimming at V came to 4 bases and at J to 8 bases, leaving 8 bases not matched to a gene. The CDR3 loop reads CASSYGQGDEDEQFF. DNA for the CDR3: TGTGCCAGCAGCTACGGACAGGGGGACGAGGATGAGCAGTTCTTC.

V and J are TRBV20-1 and TRBJ1-1; D unresolved. Germline CDR1 DFQATT, CDR2 SNEGSKA (reference sequence). This CDR3 is 10 amino acids long. V was cut by 5 bases and J by 13 bases, with 14 bases left in between. The CDR3 DNA reads TGCAGTGCTGGACTCCCTGAAAGTTTCTTT. Encoded protein: CSAGLPESFF.

J is TRBJ2-3 and V is TRBV5-4, with 8 bases matching TRBD2. Germline V gives CDR1 SGHNT, CDR2 YYREEE (reference sequence). J lost 3 bases, V lost 2 bases, and 5 bases had no gene match. The CDR3 has 15 amino acids. Here the CDR3 DNA reads TGTGCCAGCAGCTTTGGCGGGGGGAGTACAGATACGCAGTATTTT. Translated, it gives CASSFGGGSTDTQYF.

The chain is built from TRBV5-1 and TRBJ1-2; 7 bases are shared with TRBD1. The V and J ends lost 4 bases and 4 bases, in that order; junction bases with no gene match: 10. Germline loops: CDR1 SGHRS, CDR2 YFSETQ. CDR3 length equals 15 residues. The chain's CDR3 is CASSPTGPGGYGYTF. The DNA for the CDR3 is TGCGCCAGCAGCCCGACAGGGCCAGGGGGCTATGGCTACACCTTC.

The chain combines TRBV5-4 with TRBJ1-2; D remains unclear. The germline gives CDR1 SGHNT, CDR2 YYREEE (reference sequence). Trimming pared 1 base from V and 8 bases from J, leaving 9 bases between. This CDR3 spans 12 amino acids. The CDR3 nucleotides read TGTGCCAGCAGCTTGACGGAGGGAGGCTACACCTTC. Its protein product is CASSLTEGGYTF.

V gene TRBV11-3 combines with J gene TRBJ2-7; TRBD1 is a possible D gene (5 bases). From germline, CDR1 is SGHNT and CDR2 YENEEA. The CDR3 is 13 residues long. The ends were cut back, 1 base at V and 4 bases at J, with 8 bases in the middle. Written as DNA, the CDR3 is TGTGCCAGCAGCTTAGGGACAAGTTACGAGCAGTACTTC. This codes for CASSLGTSYEQYF.

This clone was recorded a few times. This chain links TRBV7-9 with TRBJ2-7; tentative D call: TRBD1 (5 bases). Trimming removed 5 bases at V and 9 bases at J, with 17 bases between. In germline, CDR1 is SEHNR, CDR2 FQNEAQ (reference sequence). The CDR3 covers 13 residues. The CDR3 protein is CASSPQGAVGQYF. In DNA, the CDR3 is TGTGCCAGCAGCCCCCAAGGGGCCGTCGGGCAGTACTTC. The full variable domain, completed using reference TRBV7-9 and TRBJ2-7, is DTGVSQNPRHKITKRGQNVTFRCDPISEHNRLYWYRQTLGQGPEFLTYFQNEAQLEKSRLLSDRFSAERPKGSFSTLEIQRTEQGDSAMYLCASSPQGAVGQYFGPGTRLTVT.

This clone appeared a single time. This sequence joins TRBV5-1 and TRBJ1-6; 11 bases are shared with TRBD1. V shed 1 base, J shed 9 bases, and the junction held 18 bases outside the gene matches. CDR1 and CDR2 (germline): SGHRS, YFSETQ. This CDR3 comprises 20 residues. CDR3: CASSLIRPDGQGAPLSPLHF. The CDR3 DNA reads TGCGCCAGCAGCTTGATCCGCCCCGACGGACAGGGGGCGCCTCTTTCACCCCTCCACTTT.

The chain joins TRBV11-2 to TRBJ1-6, with D tentatively TRBD1 (5 bases). The germline V and J ends were trimmed by 0 bases and 4 bases, with 22 bases remaining between them. The CDR3 covers 20 residues. CDR1 and CDR2 (germline): SGHAT, FQNNGV. CDR3 DNA: TGTGCCAGCAGCTTAGATGGGGCAGCGGGCGGTTCGGAGTATAATTCACCCCTCCACTTT. It is translated as CASSLDGAAGGSEYNSPLHF.

This rearrangement joins TRBV4-1 to TRBJ1-5; 7 bases line up with TRBD1. The CDR3 extends over 16 amino acids. Germline lookup yields CDR1 MGHRA and CDR2 YSYEKL. V gave up 1 base and J gave up 4 bases; unmatched junction bases: 7. The CDR3 region is CASSQVAGTENQPQHF. CDR3 nucleotides: TGCGCCAGCAGCCAAGTCGCCGGGACAGAGAATCAGCCCCAGCATTTT.

The chain recombines TRBV5-1 with TRBJ1-2, with unresolved D. Germline values: CDR1 SGHRS, CDR2 YFSETQ. V shed 1 base and J shed 3 bases, with 7 bases lying between them. CDR3 length equals 13 residues. The CDR3 region is CASSLTDHYGYTF. In DNA form, the CDR3 reads TGCGCCAGCAGCTTGACAGACCACTATGGCTACACCTTC.

This chain joins TRBV5-4 and TRBJ1-2, with D possibly being TRBD1 (6 bases). The CDR3 is 12 amino acids. Germline V lookup: CDR1 SGHNT, CDR2 YYREEE (reference sequence). The ends were cut back, 5 bases at V and 8 bases at J, with 13 bases in the middle. Written as DNA, the CDR3 is TGTGCCAGCAGTTTTACAGGGCGAGGCTACACCTTC. As protein: CASSFTGRGYTF.

V usage is TRBV2 and J usage is TRBJ2-3; 8 bases agree with TRBD1. The CDR3 has 14 amino acids. The germline V gene has CDR1 SNHLY and CDR2 FYNNEI. Trimming took 6 bases from V and 3 from J; bases not matched to a gene: 5. The CDR3 sequence: CASSLDRDTDTQYF. The DNA of the CDR3 is TGTGCCAGCAGCTTGGACAGGGATACAGATACGCAGTATTTT.

This chain uses TRBV15 with TRBJ1-6, with 11 bases aligning to TRBD1. With V trimmed by 3 bases and J by 7 bases, 8 bases remained unmatched. CDR1 LNHNV and CDR2 YYDKDF come from the germline V gene (reference sequence). This CDR3 is built from 17 residues. CDR3 protein: CATSRIPGTGGNSPLHF. In DNA, the CDR3 is TGTGCCACCAGCAGGATACCCGGGACAGGGGGGAATTCACCCCTCCACTTT.